The 30 T cell receptor beta chains given below trace back to one sample, sequenced in a study of human T cells and chemical hapten exposure. Time point: patch test 1, 2 weeks after DPC sensitization. The treatment is: therapeutic diphenylcyclopropenone sensitization with weekly scalp DPC. Unfractionated whole blood yielded total RNA. A single record per CDR3 protein comes from TCRdb applying MiXCR to the RACE reads. This sample carries roughly 52,000 distinct CDR3 sequences, roughly 11% of them seen once, and the ten largest clones take about 1.7%. The sample in question was whole blood, obtained in connection with sensitization to the hapten diphenylcyclopropenone (DPC). The receptors come from a woman aged 40 to 55 with alopecia areata. Some clones in this sample may be carry-over from other donors' samples.

The genes are TRBV6-1 and TRBJ2-2; 11 bases fit TRBD2. Per the germline V gene, CDR1 is MNHNS and CDR2 is SASEGT. With V trimmed by 5 bases and J by 5 bases, 4 bases remained unmatched. The CDR3 spans 15 residues. CDR3 bases: TGTGCCAGCAGTCCACTAGCGGGAGAAACCGGGGAGCTGTTTTTT. This encodes CASSPLAGETGELFF.

This clonotype came up many times. The rearrangement uses TRBV28 and TRBJ2-7, with 8 nucleotides matching TRBD2. Germline values: CDR1 MDHEN, CDR2 SYDVKM. The CDR3 length is 13 residues. Unmatched junction bases numbered 5, after V lost 3 bases and J lost 7 bases. The chain's CDR3 is CASSFQGLGEQYF. The CDR3 bases are TGTGCCAGCAGTTTCCAGGGACTAGGGGAGCAGTACTTC.

In its sample, this clonotype was seen a few times. This chain uses TRBV14 with TRBJ1-1, with D possibly being TRBD1 (6 bases). Germline V gives CDR1 SGHDN, CDR2 FVKESK. V was trimmed by 4 bases and J by 4 bases, leaving 19 bases between them. CDR3 size: 16 residues. For the CDR3, the DNA is TGTGCCAGCAGCCGGTTCTCCGGACAGATTGCCACTGAAGCTTTCTTT. Protein: CASSRFSGQIATEAFF.

At least ten counts were recorded for this clonotype. The J gene is TRBJ2-2, the V gene TRBV10-2; tentatively, D is TRBD2 (6 bases). The CDR3 is made up of 15 amino acids. Germline-derived CDR1 and CDR2 are WSHSY and SAAADI. Trimming shortened V by 3 bases and J by 4 bases, and 12 bases separated the two germline ends. The CDR3 spells CASSEPGLRTGELFF. CDR3 bases: TGCGCCAGCAGTGAACCGGGACTCCGCACCGGGGAGCTGTTTTTT.

This clonotype was detected a few times. The V call is TRBV6-5, the J call TRBJ1-3; 7 bases are shared with TRBD1. Germline loops: CDR1 MNHEY, CDR2 SVGAGI. V was pared by 6 bases and J by 4 bases, with 9 bases of the junction left unmatched. The CDR3 runs 15 residues. The CDR3 DNA follows: TGTGCCAGCAGCCCTTTGACAGGGACAGGAAACACCATATATTTT. Encoded protein: CASSPLTGTGNTIYF.

The chain links TRBV12-3 or TRBV12-4 to TRBJ1-3; maybe TRBD1 (6 bases). V was shortened by 2 bases and J by 3 bases, with 14 bases between the two germline ends. CDR3 length equals 16 residues. CDR3 loop: CASSLLQGRVGNTIYF. The CDR3, as DNA: TGTGCCAGCAGTTTACTCCAGGGGAGGGTTGGAAACACCATATATTTT.

This clonotype was detected many times. V and J are TRBV28 and TRBJ1-2; TRBD1 might be the D (5 bases). V lost 3 bases, J lost 4 bases, and 12 bases lay in between. The CDR3 contains 14 residues. The germline gives CDR1 MDHEN, CDR2 SYDVKM. The CDR3: CASSLSTVPYGYTF. The CDR3 coding sequence is TGTGCCAGCAGTTTGTCGACAGTTCCCTATGGCTACACCTTC.

The chain carries TRBV3-1 and TRBJ1-2; TRBD1 aligns across 8 bases. The CDR3 spans 13 residues. V was clipped by 5 bases and J by 4 bases; unmatched bases: 3. Germline CDR1 is LGHDT and CDR2 is YNNKEL (reference sequence). The CDR3 reads CASSAGGGYGYTF. The CDR3 DNA reads as TGTGCCAGCAGCGCAGGGGGCGGCTATGGCTACACCTTC.

The chain carries TRBV7-2 and TRBJ2-6; maybe TRBD1 (5 bases). This CDR3 comprises 16 residues. V was shortened by 3 bases and J by 4 bases, with 13 bases between the two germline ends. The germline V gene encodes CDR1 SGHTA and CDR2 FQGNSA. This CDR3 is CASSLRLRAGANVLTF. For the CDR3, the DNA is TGTGCCAGCAGCTTGCGTCTCAGGGCCGGGGCCAACGTCCTGACTTTC.

V gene TRBV24-1 combines with J gene TRBJ2-1; tentatively, D is TRBD1 or TRBD2 (5 bases each). Trimming took 10 bases from V and 4 from J, leaving 16 bases between them. The germline V gene has CDR1 KGHDR and CDR2 SFDVKD. The CDR3 consists of 14 residues. In DNA, the CDR3 is TGTGCCACGGGACCACTCGACGGATACAATGAGCAGTTCTTC. It translates to CATGPLDGYNEQFF.

The chain couples TRBV4-1 to TRBJ2-7; 10 bases fit TRBD1. With V trimmed by 1 base and J by 3 bases, 3 bases remained unmatched. Germline values: CDR1 MGHRA, CDR2 YSYEKL. The CDR3 is made up of 15 amino acids. CDR3 residues: CASSQGTGGSYEQYF. The CDR3, as DNA: TGCGCCAGCAGCCAAGGGACAGGGGGTAGCTACGAGCAGTACTTC.

This clonotype was observed many times. The chain recombines TRBV18 with TRBJ1-5; tentative D call: TRBD1 (5 bases). The CDR3 extends over 14 amino acids. The germline gives CDR1 KGHSH, CDR2 LQKENI. Trimming stripped 3 bases from V and 5 bases from J, with 11 bases between. CDR3 in amino acids: CASSPLRGDQPQHF. The DNA for the CDR3 is TGTGCCAGCTCACCCCTCCGGGGGGATCAGCCCCAGCATTTT.

The chain carries TRBV11-2 and TRBJ2-3; D gene uncertain. Between the trimmed V and J ends, which lost 0 bases and 3 bases, there was a span of 4 bases. Per the germline V gene, CDR1 is SGHAT and CDR2 is FQNNGV. This CDR3 has 13 amino acids. DNA of the CDR3: TGTGCCAGCAGCTTAGATATGACAGATACGCAGTATTTT. It translates to CASSLDMTDTQYF.

This sequence joins TRBV29-1 and TRBJ2-5, with 7 bases that match TRBD1. The germline V gene has CDR1 SQVTM and CDR2 ANQGSEA. CDR3 length: 18 residues. The CDR3: CRGFPAPRQGSSQETQYF. The CDR3 DNA sequence: TGCAGAGGTTTTCCGGCGCCGAGACAGGGCAGTTCCCAAGAGACCCAGTACTTC. Full variable domain (missing parts from reference TRBV29-1 and TRBJ2-5): SAVISQKPSRDICQRGTSLTIQCQVDSQVTMMFWYRQQPGQSLTLIATANQGSEATYESGFVIDKFPISRPNLTFSTLTVSNMSPEDSSIYLCRGFPAPRQGSSQETQYFGPGTRLLVL.

This clonotype was seen more than once but under ten times. The chain recombines TRBV6-5 with TRBJ1-1, with a weak D call TRBD1 (6 bases). This CDR3 contains 15 residues. Germline V CDR1 and CDR2: MNHEY, SVGAGI. Trimming took 6 bases from V and 1 from J, leaving 15 bases between them. The CDR3 sequence: CASSSPGAPNTEAFF. CDR3 sequence (DNA): TGTGCCAGCAGCTCCCCGGGGGCCCCGAACACTGAAGCTTTCTTT.

The chain employs TRBV12-3 or TRBV12-4 and TRBJ2-1; D not certain. V dropped 5 bases and J dropped 7 bases, with 12 bases sitting between them. The CDR3 is made up of 13 amino acids. CDR3 DNA sequence: TGTGCCAGCAGTCCCCTCCTGAGGAATGAGCAGTTCTTC. Translating it yields CASSPLLRNEQFF.

This clonotype showed up many times. The chain joins TRBV12-3 or TRBV12-4 to TRBJ2-2; no clear D. The germline V and J ends were trimmed by 6 bases and 0 bases, with 17 bases remaining between them. The CDR3 covers 17 residues. The CDR3 DNA reads as TGTGCCAGCAGACCCCGGCCGGTCCCTACGAACACCGGGGAGCTGTTTTTT. This sequence encodes CASRPRPVPTNTGELFF.

This clonotype was observed many times. With a much larger clone just one base away, this may be a read error. The V and J genes are TRBV28 and TRBJ2-3; D possibly uses TRBD1 or TRBD2 (5 bases each). CDR1 MDHEN and CDR2 SYDVKM come from the germline V gene. The CDR3 has 17 residues. With 3 bases removed from V and 2 bases from J, the gap between germline ends came to 18 bases. The CDR3 region has the DNA TGTGCCAGCAGTTTGAGGGACCAAATGATCGCCACAGATACGCAGTATTTT. This gives the protein CASSLRDQMIATDTQYF. The variable domain in full, with the rest retrieved from reference TRBV28 and TRBJ2-3, is DVKVTQSSRYLVKRTGEKVFLECVQDMDHENMFWYRQDPGLGLRLIYFSYDVKMKEKGDIPEGYSVSREKKERFSLILESASTNQTSMYLCASSLRDQMIATDTQYFGPGTRLTVL.

Ten or more counts support this clonotype. The chain joins TRBV21-1 to TRBJ2-4; the listed D gene, TRBD1, was not tested against the DNA. TRBV21-1 is annotated as a pseudogene. The CDR3 is 16 amino acids. CDR3 protein: CASSKGTTGSKNIQYF. The CDR3 nucleotides are TGTGCCAGCAGCAAAGGGACAACAGGCTCCAAAAACATTCAGTACTTC.

This clonotype was seen ten or more times. V gene TRBV18 combines with J gene TRBJ1-1; D is possibly TRBD1 (5 bases). The CDR3 extends over 13 amino acids. The V end was cut by 2 bases, the J end by 5 bases, with 9 bases between. CDR1 and CDR2 (germline): KGHSH, LQKENI. This chain's CDR3 is CASSPVGGTEAFF. DNA for the CDR3: TGTGCCAGCTCACCAGTGGGGGGGACTGAAGCTTTCTTT.

The table lists this clonotype with a few counts. This rearrangement joins TRBV29-1 to TRBJ2-1; D might be TRBD2 (6 bases). The CDR3 contains 15 residues. Looked up from germline, CDR1 is SQVTM and CDR2 is ANQGSEA. The ends were cut back, 4 bases at V and 0 bases at J, with 13 bases in the middle. The CDR3 sequence: CSVGVLSGSYNEQFF. The CDR3 region has the DNA TGCAGCGTTGGGGTCCTTAGCGGCTCCTACAATGAGCAGTTCTTC.

This clonotype was observed at least ten times. The V gene is TRBV28, the J gene TRBJ2-1; 9 bases are a match to TRBD2. The CDR3 has 15 residues. CDR1 and CDR2 (germline): MDHEN, SYDVKM. The V segment lost 1 base and the J segment 9 bases; nucleotides outside the gene matches: 7. The CDR3 DNA sequence: TGTGCCAGCAGTTTATTGGCGGGGGGGCCCGGTGAGCAGTTCTTC. Translation gives CASSLLAGGPGEQFF.

This clonotype has ten or more counts. CDR3 sequence (DNA): TGTGCCAGCAGTCCGACAGTTAGCAATCAGCCCCAGCATTTT. Translated, it gives CASSPTVSNQPQHF. This chain joins TRBV28 and TRBJ1-5; maybe TRBD1 (5 bases). Trimming took 5 bases from V and 0 from J, leaving 8 bases between them. CDR3 length equals 14 residues. Germline lookup yields CDR1 MDHEN and CDR2 SYDVKM.

This clonotype appeared many times. V is TRBV6-5 and J is TRBJ2-7; 7 nucleotides align to TRBD1. The CDR3 has 13 residues. Germline V gene lookup returns CDR1 MNHEY and CDR2 SVGAGI. The V gene end was trimmed by 6 bases and the J gene end by 3 bases; junction bases not matched to a gene: 5. DNA for the CDR3: TGTGCCAGCAGCGTGGGACAGATCTACGAGCAGTACTTC. Its protein product is CASSVGQIYEQYF.

This clonotype was found a few times. This chain uses TRBV2 with TRBJ1-2; D gene uncertain. V lost 0 bases and J 4 bases, leaving 6 bases between the germline ends. The germline gives CDR1 SNHLY, CDR2 FYNNEI. The CDR3 sequence is 13 residues long. The CDR3, as DNA: TGTGCCAGCAGTGAAGCCCCTATCTATGGCTACACCTTC. Translation: CASSEAPIYGYTF.

The chain carries TRBV28 and TRBJ1-5; TRBD1 agrees at 7 bases. V dropped 6 bases and J dropped 16; count of bases not matched to a gene: 9. This CDR3 comprises 11 residues. In germline, CDR1 is MDHEN, CDR2 SYDVKM. The DNA for the CDR3 is TGTGCCAGCAGGGAGAGGACAGGCGTACATTTT. Encoded protein: CASRERTGVHF.

This clonotype came up many times. The genes are TRBV3-1 and TRBJ1-1; D remains ambiguous. The CDR3 sequence is 17 residues long. Germline CDR1 is LGHDT and CDR2 is YNNKEL (reference sequence). V dropped 2 bases and J dropped 1 base, with 17 bases sitting between them. For the CDR3, the DNA is TGTGCCAGCAGCCAAAAATTTGGAGGCACAGCGAACACTGAAGCTTTCTTT. As protein: CASSQKFGGTANTEAFF. The entire variable domain, with the rest obtained from reference TRBV3-1 and TRBJ1-1, is as follows: DTAVSQTPKYLVTQMGNDKSIKCEQNLGHDTMYWYKQDSKKFLKIMFSYNNKELIINETVPNRFSPKSPDKAHLNLHINSLELGDSAVYFCASSQKFGGTANTEAFFGQGTRLTVV.

Points on this clonotype: Given a much more abundant clone one base away, this may be a read error. J is TRBJ2-1 and V is TRBV20-1; TRBD2 matches 9 bases. Per germline, CDR1 DFQATT and CDR2 SNEGSKA (reference sequence). The CDR3 covers 15 residues. The DNA of the CDR3 is TGCAGTGCTAGACGGGGCGGGAGGGCCGCACGAGAGCAGTCCTTC. It specifies CSARRGGRAAREQSF.

This clonotype occurred a few times. The chain carries TRBV10-1 and TRBJ2-1, with D maybe TRBD2 (5 bases). V dropped 3 bases and J dropped 10 bases, with 19 bases sitting between them. The CDR3 contains 15 residues. The germline CDR1 and CDR2 sequences are WNHNN and SYGVQD (reference sequence). The CDR3 DNA sequence: TGCGCCAGCAGTGATCTCGCGACCCTCGCGGGCGAGCAGTTCTTC. This translates into CASSDLATLAGEQFF.

On this clonotype itself: One end of the junction varies from germline; a read error may be responsible. This rearrangement joins TRBV19 to TRBJ1-5; 7 bases map to TRBD1. The V gene's germline CDR1 is LNHDA and CDR2 SQIVND (reference sequence). CDR3 size: 15 residues. The CDR3 loop reads CVSLSIQGNHQPQHF. For the CDR3, the DNA is TGTGTCAGTCTCAGTATACAGGGGAACCACCAGCCCCAGCATTTT. Drawing the rest from reference TRBV19 and TRBJ1-5, the complete variable domain is DGGITQSPKYLFRKEGQNVTLSCEQNLNHDAMYWYRQDPGQGLRLIYYSQIVNDFQKGDIAEGYSVSREKKESFPLTVTSAQKNPTAFYLCVSLSIQGNHQPQHFGDGTRLSIL.